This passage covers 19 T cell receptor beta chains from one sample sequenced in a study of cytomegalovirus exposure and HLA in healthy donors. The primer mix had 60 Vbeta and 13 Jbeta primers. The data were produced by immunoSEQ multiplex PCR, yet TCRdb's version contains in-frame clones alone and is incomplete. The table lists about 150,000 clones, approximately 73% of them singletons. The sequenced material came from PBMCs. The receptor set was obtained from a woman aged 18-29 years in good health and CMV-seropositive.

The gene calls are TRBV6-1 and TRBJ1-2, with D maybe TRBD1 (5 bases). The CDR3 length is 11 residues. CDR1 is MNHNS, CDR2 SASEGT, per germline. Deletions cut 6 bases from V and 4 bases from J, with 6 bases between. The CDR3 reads CASRTVYGYTF. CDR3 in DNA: TGTGCCAGCAGGACAGTCTATGGCTACACCTTC.

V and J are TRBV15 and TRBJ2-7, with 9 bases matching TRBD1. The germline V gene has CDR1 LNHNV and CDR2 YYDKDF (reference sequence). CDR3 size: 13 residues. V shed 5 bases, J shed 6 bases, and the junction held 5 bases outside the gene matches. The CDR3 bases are TGTGCCACCAGCTCTTACAGGGGGCGCGAGCAGTACTTC. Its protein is CATSSYRGREQYF.

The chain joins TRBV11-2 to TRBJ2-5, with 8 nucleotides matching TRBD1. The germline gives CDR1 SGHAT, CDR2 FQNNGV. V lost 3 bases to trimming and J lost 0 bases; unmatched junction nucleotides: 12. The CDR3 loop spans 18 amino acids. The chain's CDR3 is CASSFWNTGTGHQETQYF. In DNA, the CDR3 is TGTGCCAGCAGCTTTTGGAATACCGGGACAGGCCACCAAGAGACCCAGTACTTC.

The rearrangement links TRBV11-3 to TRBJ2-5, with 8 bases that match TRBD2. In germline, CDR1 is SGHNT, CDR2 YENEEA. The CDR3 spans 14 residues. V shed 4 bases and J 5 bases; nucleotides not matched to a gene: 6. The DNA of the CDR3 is TGTGCCAGCAGCTCGGGGACTAGTGGGGAGACCCAGTACTTC. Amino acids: CASSSGTSGETQYF.

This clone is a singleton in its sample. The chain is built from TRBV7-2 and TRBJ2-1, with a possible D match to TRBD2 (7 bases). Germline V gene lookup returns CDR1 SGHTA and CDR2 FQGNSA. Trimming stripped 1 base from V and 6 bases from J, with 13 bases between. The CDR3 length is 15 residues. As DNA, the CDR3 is TGTGCCAGCAGCTTAGAGGGGGGGTCAAGCAATGAGCAGTTCTTC. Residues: CASSLEGGSSNEQFF.

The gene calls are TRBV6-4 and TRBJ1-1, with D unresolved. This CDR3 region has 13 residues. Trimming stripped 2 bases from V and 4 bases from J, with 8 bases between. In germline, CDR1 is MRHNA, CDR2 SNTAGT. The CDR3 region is CASSDEGGTEAFF. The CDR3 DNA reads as TGTGCCAGCAGTGACGAGGGAGGCACTGAAGCTTTCTTT.

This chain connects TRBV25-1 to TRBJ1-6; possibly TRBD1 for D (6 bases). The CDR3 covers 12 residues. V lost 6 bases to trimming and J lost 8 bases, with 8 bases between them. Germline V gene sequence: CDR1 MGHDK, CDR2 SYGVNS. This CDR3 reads CASRAGDSPLHF. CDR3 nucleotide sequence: TGTGCCAGCAGGGCAGGGGATTCACCCCTCCACTTT.

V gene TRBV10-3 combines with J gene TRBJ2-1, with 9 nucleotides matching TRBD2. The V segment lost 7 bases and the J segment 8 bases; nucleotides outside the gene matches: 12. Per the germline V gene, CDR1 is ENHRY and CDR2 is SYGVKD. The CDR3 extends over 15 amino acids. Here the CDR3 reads CAINPSRGGGDEQFF. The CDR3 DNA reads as TGTGCCATCAACCCCTCGCGGGGGGGCGGCGATGAGCAGTTCTTC.

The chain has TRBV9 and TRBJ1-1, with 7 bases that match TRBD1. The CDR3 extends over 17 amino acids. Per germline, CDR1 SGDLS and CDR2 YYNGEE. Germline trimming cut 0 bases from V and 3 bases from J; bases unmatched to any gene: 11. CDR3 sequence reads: CASSVGRGQGADTEAFF. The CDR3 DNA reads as TGTGCCAGCAGCGTAGGAAGGGGGCAAGGGGCGGACACTGAAGCTTTCTTT.

Here the CDR3 DNA reads TGTGCCAGTAGCTTACAGGGCTATCAGCCCCAGCATTTT. Protein sequence: CASSLQGYQPQHF. The chain has TRBV19 and TRBJ1-5, with a possible D match to TRBD1 (6 bases). This CDR3 comprises 13 residues. Trimming left V 6 bases short and J 5 bases short, with 11 bases between. CDR1 LNHDA and CDR2 SQIVND come from the germline V gene (reference sequence).

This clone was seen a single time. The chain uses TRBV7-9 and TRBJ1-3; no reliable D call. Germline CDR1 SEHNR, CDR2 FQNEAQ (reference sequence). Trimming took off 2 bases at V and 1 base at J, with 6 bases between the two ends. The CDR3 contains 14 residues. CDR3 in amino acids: CASSLTGSGNTIYF. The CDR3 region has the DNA TGTGCCAGCAGCTTAACGGGGTCTGGAAACACCATATATTTT. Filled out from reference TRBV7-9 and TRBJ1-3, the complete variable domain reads DTGVSQNPRHKITKRGQNVTFRCDPISEHNRLYWYRQTLGQGPEFLTYFQNEAQLEKSRLLSDRFSAERPKGSFSTLEIQRTEQGDSAMYLCASSLTGSGNTIYFGEGSWLTVV.

The CDR3 loop reads CAWSFAVNYGYTF. The CDR3 DNA follows: TGTGCCTGGAGTTTCGCGGTCAACTATGGCTACACCTTC. The V call is TRBV30, the J call TRBJ1-2; D unclear. V was trimmed by 2 bases and J by 2 bases, leaving 9 bases between them. CDR1 and CDR2 (germline): GTSNPN, SVGIG (reference sequence). CDR3 length: 13 amino acids.

CDR3 sequence (DNA): TGTGCCAGCAGTTCTCGGGGGGGCTTGGGGAATGAGCAGTTCTTC. The encoded protein is CASSSRGGLGNEQFF. This chain connects TRBV27 to TRBJ2-1, with 8 bases lining up with TRBD2. V was clipped by 4 bases and J by 7 bases; unmatched bases: 9. This CDR3 region has 15 residues. The germline gives CDR1 MNHEY, CDR2 SMNVEV (reference sequence).

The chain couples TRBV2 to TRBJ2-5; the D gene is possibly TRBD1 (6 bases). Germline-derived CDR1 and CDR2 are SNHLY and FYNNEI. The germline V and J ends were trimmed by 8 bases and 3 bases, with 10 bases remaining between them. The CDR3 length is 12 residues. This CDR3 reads CASHTGKETQYF. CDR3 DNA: TGTGCCAGCCATACAGGGAAAGAGACCCAGTACTTC. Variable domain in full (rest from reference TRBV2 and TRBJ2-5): EPEVTQTPSHQVTQMGQEVILRCVPISNHLYFYWYRQILGQKVEFLVSFYNNEISEKSEIFDDQFSVERPDGSNFTLKIRSTKLEDSAMYFCASHTGKETQYFGPGTRLLVL.

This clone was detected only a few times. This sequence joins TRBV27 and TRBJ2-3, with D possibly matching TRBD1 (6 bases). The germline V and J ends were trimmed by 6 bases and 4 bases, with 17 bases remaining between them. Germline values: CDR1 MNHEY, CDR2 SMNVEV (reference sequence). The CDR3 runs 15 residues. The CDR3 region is CASSKPEGVPDTQYF. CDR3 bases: TGTGCCAGCAGCAAGCCCGAGGGGGTCCCAGATACGCAGTATTTT.

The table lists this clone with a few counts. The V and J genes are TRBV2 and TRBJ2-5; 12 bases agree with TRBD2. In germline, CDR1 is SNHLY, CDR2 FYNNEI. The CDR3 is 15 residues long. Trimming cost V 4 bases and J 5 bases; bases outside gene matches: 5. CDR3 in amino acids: CASSAGLAGGETQYF. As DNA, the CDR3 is TGTGCCAGCAGTGCGGGACTAGCGGGTGGGGAGACCCAGTACTTC.

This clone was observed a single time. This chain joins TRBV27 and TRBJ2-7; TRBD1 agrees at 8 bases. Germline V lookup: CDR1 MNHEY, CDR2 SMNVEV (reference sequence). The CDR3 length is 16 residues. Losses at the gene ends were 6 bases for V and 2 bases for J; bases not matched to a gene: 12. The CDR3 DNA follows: TGTGCCAGCAGAACTACCTCGGGACAGGTACCCTACGAGCAGTACTTC. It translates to CASRTTSGQVPYEQYF.

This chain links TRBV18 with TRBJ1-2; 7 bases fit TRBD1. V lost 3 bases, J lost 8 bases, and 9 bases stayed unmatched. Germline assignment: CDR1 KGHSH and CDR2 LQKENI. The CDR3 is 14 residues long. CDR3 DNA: TGTGCCAGCTCACCCACGACAGGGCTCGACGGCTACACCTTC. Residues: CASSPTTGLDGYTF. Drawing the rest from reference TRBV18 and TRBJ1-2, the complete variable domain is NAGVMQNPRHLVRRRGQEARLRCSPMKGHSHVYWYRQLPEEGLKFMVYLQKENIIDESGMPKERFSAEFPKEGPSILRIQQVVRGDSAAYFCASSPTTGLDGYTFGSGTRLTVV.

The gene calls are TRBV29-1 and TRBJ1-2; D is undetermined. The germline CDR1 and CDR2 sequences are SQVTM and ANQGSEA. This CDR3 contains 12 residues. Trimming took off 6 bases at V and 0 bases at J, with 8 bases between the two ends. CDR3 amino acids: CSVPVPNYGYTF. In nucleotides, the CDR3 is TGCAGCGTCCCCGTTCCTAACTATGGCTACACCTTC.